The T cell receptor beta chain described here comes from a study of patients and donors after allogeneic stem cell transplantation. Trimming stripped 2 bases from V and 10 bases from J, with 15 bases between. This CDR3 comprises 15 residues. The V gene's germline CDR1 is MNHEY and CDR2 SVGEGT. TCRdb analysed the RT-PCR reads with MiXCR anew, one entry per CDR3 protein. In the table there are about a million distinct CDR3 sequences, 18% of which are singletons. This clonotype was detected a few times. The TCR was taken from a human donor who was either an allogeneic HSCT recipient or a stem cell or donor lymphocyte infusion donor (not recorded which). It is not recorded whose cells these are; they may come from a transplant donor. Source material: blood, either unsorted or a sorted T cell fraction (not recorded which). The chain joins TRBV6-2 or TRBV6-3 to TRBJ1-6; no clear D. CDR3 DNA: TGTGCCAGCAGTTACGATTCCATCTACGCCTCACCCCTCCACTTT. Translating gives CASSYDSIYASPLHF.